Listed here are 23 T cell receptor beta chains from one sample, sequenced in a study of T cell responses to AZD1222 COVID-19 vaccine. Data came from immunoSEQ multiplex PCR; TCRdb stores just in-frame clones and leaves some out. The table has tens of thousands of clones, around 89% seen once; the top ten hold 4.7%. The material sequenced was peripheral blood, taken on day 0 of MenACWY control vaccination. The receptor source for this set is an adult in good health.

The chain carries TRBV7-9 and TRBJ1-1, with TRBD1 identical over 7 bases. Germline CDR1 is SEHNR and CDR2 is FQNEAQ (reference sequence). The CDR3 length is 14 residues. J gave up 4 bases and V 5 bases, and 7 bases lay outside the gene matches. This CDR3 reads CASSGQEGSTEAFF. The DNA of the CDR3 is TGTGCCAGCAGCGGACAGGAAGGGAGCACTGAAGCTTTCTTT.

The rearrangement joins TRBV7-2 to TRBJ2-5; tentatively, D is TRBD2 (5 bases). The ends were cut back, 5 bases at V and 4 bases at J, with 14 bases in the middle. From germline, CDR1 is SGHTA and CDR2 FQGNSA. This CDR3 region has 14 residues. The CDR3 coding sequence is TGTGCCAGCAGCCCGCCCTCCGGGATAGAGACCCAGTACTTC. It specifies CASSPPSGIETQYF.

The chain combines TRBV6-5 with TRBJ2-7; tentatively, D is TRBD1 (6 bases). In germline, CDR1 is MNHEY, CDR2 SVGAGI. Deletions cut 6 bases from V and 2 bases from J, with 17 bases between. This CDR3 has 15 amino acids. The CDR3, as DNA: TGTGCCAGCAGGAGGTCCGAGGGGGAAACCTACGAGCAGTACTTC. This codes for CASRRSEGETYEQYF.

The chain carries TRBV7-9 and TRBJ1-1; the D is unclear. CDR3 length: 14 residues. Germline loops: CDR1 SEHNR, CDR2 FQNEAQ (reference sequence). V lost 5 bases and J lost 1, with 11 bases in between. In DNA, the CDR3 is TGTGCCAGCAGCCCCGACGGAAGGAACACTGAAGCTTTCTTT. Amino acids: CASSPDGRNTEAFF.

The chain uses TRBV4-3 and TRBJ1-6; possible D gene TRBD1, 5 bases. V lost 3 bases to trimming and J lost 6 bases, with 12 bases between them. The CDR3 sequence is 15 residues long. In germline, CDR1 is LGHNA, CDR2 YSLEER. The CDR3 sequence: CASSQGGYGNSPLHF. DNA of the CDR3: TGCGCCAGCAGCCAGGGGGGGTACGGTAATTCACCCCTCCACTTT.

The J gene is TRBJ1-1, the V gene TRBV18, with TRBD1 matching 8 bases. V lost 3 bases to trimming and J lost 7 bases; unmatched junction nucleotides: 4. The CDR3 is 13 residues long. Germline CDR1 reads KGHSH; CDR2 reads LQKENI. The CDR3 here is CASSPGTGDEAFF. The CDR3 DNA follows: TGTGCCAGCTCACCTGGGACAGGTGATGAAGCTTTCTTT.

The CDR3 here is CASSRTRLGEQYF. The DNA of the CDR3 is TGTGCCAGCAGTCGGACTAGACTGGGTGAGCAGTACTTC. The rearrangement joins TRBV27 to TRBJ2-7, with 7 bases lining up with TRBD2. The V segment lost 5 bases and the J segment 7 bases; nucleotides outside the gene matches: 8. Germline CDR1 and CDR2: MNHEY and SMNVEV (reference sequence). The CDR3 is made up of 13 amino acids.

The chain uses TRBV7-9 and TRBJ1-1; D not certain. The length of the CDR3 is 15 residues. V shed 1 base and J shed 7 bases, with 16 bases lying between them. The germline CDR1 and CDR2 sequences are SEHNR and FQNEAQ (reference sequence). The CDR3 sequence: CASSLGIGILFEAFF. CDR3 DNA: TGTGCCAGCAGCTTAGGAATAGGGATTTTATTTGAAGCTTTCTTT.

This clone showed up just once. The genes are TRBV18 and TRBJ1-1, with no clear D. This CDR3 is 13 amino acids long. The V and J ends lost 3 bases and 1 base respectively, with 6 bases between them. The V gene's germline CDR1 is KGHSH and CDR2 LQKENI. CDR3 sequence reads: CASSPSENTEAFF. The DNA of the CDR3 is TGTGCCAGCTCACCGTCGGAGAACACTGAAGCTTTCTTT.

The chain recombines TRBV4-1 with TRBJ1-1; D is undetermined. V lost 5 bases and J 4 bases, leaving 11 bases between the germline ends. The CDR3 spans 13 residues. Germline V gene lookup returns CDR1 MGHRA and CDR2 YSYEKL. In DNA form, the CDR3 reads TGCGCCAGCAGCTCCGCCCAGGCCACTGAAGCTTTCTTT. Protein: CASSSAQATEAFF.

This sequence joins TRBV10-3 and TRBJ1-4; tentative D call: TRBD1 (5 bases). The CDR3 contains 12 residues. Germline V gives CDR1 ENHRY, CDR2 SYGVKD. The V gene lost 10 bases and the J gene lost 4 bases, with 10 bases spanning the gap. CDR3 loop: CAKGPINEKLFF. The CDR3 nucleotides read TGTGCCAAGGGACCGATTAATGAAAAACTGTTTTTT.

The CDR3 spells CASSRGLAGGDTQYF. CDR3 DNA sequence: TGTGCCAGCAGTAGGGGACTAGCGGGAGGGGATACGCAGTATTTT. The J gene is TRBJ2-3, the V gene TRBV2; TRBD2 aligns across 16 bases. CDR1 is SNHLY and CDR2 is FYNNEI in the germline V gene. V trimming: 5 bases; J trimming: 6 bases; junction bases outside the gene matches: 2. This CDR3 has 15 residues.

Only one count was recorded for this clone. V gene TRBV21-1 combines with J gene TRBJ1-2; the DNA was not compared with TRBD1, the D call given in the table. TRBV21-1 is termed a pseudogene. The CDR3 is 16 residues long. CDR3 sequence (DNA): TGTGCCAGCAGCAAAGGGGACAGGGTCAGGAACTATGGCTACACCTTC. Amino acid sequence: CASSKGDRVRNYGYTF.

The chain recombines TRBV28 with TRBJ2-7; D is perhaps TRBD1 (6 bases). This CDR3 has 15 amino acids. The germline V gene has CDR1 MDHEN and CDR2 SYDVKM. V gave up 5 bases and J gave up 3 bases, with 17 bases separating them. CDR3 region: CASSPAGTRGYEQYF. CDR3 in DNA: TGTGCCAGCAGTCCCGCCGGGACAAGGGGCTACGAGCAGTACTTC.

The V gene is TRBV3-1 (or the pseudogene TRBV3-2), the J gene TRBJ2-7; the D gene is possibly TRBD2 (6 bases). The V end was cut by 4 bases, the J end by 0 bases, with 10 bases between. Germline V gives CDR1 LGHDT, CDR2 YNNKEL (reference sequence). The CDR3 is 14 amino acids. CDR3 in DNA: TGTGCCAGCAGCCGGGACTGGAGCTCCTACGAGCAGTACTTC. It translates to CASSRDWSSYEQYF.

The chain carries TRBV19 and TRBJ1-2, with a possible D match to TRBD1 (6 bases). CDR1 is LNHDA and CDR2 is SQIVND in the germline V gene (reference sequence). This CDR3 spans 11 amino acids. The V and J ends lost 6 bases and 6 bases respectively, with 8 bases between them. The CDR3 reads CASSGTNGYTF. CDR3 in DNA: TGTGCCAGTAGCGGGACAAATGGCTACACCTTC.

The CDR3 region has the DNA TGCGCCAGCACGGACACTAATGAAAAACTGTTTTTT. It codes for CASTDTNEKLFF. The chain links TRBV5-1 to TRBJ1-4, with D hard to call. The CDR3 totals 12 residues. V shed 6 bases and J shed 2 bases, with 5 bases lying between them. Germline V lookup: CDR1 SGHRS, CDR2 YFSETQ.

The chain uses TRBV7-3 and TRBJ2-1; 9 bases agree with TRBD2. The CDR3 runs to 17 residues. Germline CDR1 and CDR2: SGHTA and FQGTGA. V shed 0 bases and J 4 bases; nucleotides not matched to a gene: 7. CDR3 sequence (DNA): TGTGCCAGCAGCTTAACGATGGGGACTAGCCAATACAATGAGCAGTTCTTC. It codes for CASSLTMGTSQYNEQFF.

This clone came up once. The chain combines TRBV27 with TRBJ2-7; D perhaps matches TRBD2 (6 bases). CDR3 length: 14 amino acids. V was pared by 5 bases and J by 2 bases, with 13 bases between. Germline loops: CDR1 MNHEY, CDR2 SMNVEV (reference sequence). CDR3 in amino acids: CASSPRTTPYEQYF. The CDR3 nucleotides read TGTGCCAGCAGTCCTCGGACTACCCCCTACGAGCAGTACTTC.

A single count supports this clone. CDR3 sequence reads: CASSLNRGDTQYF. The CDR3 nucleotides are TGTGCCAGCAGCCTAAATAGAGGAGATACGCAGTATTTT. This chain links TRBV7-9 with TRBJ2-3, with D unclear. The CDR3 spans 13 residues. CDR1 and CDR2 (germline): SEHNR, FQNEAQ (reference sequence). Trimming took 5 bases from V and 5 from J, leaving 11 bases between them.

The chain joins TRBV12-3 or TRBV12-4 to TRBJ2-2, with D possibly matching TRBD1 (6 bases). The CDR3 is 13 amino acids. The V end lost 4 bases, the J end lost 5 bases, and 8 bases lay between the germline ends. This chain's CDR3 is CASSYRETGELFF. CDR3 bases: TGTGCCAGCAGTTACAGGGAGACCGGGGAGCTGTTTTTT.

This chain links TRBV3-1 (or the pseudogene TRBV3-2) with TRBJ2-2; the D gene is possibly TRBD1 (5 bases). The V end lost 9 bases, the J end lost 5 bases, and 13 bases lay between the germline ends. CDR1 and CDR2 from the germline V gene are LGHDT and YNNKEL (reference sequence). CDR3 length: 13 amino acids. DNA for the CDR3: TGTGCCAGTCAAAAGGGGCGGACCGGGGAGCTGTTTTTT. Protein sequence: CASQKGRTGELFF.

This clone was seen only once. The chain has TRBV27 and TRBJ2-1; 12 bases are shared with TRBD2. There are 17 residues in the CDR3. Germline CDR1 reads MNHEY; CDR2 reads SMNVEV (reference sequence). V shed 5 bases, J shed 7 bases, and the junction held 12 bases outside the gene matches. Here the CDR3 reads CASSTNKGLAGRNEQFF. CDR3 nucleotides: TGTGCCAGCAGTACCAACAAGGGACTAGCGGGTAGGAATGAGCAGTTCTTC.